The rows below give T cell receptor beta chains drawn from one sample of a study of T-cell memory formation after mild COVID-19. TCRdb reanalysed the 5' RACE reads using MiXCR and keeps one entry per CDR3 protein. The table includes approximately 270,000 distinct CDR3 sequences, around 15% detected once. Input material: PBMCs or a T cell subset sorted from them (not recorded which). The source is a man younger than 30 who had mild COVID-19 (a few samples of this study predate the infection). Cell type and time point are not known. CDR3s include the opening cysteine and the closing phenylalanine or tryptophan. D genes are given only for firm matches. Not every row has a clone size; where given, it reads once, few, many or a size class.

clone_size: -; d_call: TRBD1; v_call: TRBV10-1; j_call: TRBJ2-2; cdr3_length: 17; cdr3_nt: TGCGCCAGCAGTGAGTGGCCCCAGGGGGCAGAGACCGGGGAGCTGTTTTTT; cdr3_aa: CASSEWPQGAETGELFF
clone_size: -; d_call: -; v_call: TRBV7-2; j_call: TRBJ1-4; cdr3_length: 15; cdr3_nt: TGTGCCAGCACCTCGGGAACGAATCGGGGAGAAAAACTGTTTTTT; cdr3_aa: CASTSGTNRGEKLFF
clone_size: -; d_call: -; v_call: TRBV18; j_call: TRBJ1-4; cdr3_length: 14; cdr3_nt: TGTGCCAGCTCACCACTGTCAACTAATGAAAAACTGTTTTTT; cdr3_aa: CASSPLSTNEKLFF
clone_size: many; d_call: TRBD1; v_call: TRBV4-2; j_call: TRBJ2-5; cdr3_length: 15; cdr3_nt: TGTGCCAGCAGCCAGGGACAGGGTCGCGCAGAGACCCAGTACTTC; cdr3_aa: CASSQGQGRAETQYF
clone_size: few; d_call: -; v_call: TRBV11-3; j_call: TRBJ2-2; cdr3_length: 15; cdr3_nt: TGTGCCAGCAGCTTAGATAGTTTCGATAACGGGGAGCTGTTTTTT; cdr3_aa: CASSLDSFDNGELFF
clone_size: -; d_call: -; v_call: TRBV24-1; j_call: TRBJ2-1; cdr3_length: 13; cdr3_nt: TGTGCCACCTCAGCGGGTTCGAATGTTGAGCAGTTCTTC; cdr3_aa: CATSAGSNVEQFF
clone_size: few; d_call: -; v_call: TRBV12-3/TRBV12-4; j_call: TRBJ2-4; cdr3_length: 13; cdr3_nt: TGTGCCAGCAGTTTAGTTTCGCCATGGATGCTCAACTTC; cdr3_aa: CASSLVSPWMLNF
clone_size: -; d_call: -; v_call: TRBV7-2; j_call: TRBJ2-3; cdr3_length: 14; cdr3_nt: TGTGCCAGCGTCGACGGGGGTGGGGCAGAAACGCAGTATTTT; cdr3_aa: CASVDGGGAETQYF
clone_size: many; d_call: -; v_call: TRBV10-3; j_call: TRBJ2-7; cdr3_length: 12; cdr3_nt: TGTGCCATCAGTCAGGGGACCTACGAGCAGTACTTC; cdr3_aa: CAISQGTYEQYF
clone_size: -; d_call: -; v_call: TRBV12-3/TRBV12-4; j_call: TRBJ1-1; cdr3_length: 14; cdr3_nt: TGTGCCAGCAGTTTTGGTCAGGGAATAACTGAAGCTTTCTTT; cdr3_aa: CASSFGQGITEAFF
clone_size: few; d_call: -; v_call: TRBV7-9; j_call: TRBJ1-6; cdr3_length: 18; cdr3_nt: TGTGCCAGCAGCTTAGCCCCAGGCTCCGGCGGGCTCAAGTCACCCCTCCACTTT; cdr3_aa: CASSLAPGSGGLKSPLHF
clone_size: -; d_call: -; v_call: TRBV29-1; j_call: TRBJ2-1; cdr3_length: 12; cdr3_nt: TGCAGCGTTGTTACAGGAAACAATGAGCAGTTCTTC; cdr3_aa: CSVVTGNNEQFF
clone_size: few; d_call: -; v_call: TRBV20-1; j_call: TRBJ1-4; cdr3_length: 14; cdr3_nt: TGCAGTGCTAGAGGGGTGGCAACTAATGAAAAACTGTTTTTT; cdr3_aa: CSARGVATNEKLFF
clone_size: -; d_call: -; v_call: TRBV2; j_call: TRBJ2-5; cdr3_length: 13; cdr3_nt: TGTGCCACCCCGGGCGAAACCGAGGAGACCCAGTACTTC; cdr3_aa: CATPGETEETQYF
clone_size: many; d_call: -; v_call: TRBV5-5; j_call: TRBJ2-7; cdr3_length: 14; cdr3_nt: TGTGCCAGCAGCTTGGCCGGGGAAACCTACGAGCAGTACTTC; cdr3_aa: CASSLAGETYEQYF
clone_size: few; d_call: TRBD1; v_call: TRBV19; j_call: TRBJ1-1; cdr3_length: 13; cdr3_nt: TGTGCCAGTGGACAGGGATTGAACACTGAAGCTTTCTTT; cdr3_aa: CASGQGLNTEAFF
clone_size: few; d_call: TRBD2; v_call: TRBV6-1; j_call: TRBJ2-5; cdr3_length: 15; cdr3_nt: TGTGCCAGCAGTGAACGTCTAGCGGGACAGGAGACCCAGTACTTC; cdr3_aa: CASSERLAGQETQYF
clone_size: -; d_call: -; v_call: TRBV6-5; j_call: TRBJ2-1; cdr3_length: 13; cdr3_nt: TGTGCCAGTAAACCTCCGGGGCTTAATGAGCAGTTCTTC; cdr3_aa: CASKPPGLNEQFF
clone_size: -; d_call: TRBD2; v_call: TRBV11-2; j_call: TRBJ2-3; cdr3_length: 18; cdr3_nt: TGTGCCAGCAGACCGCGGACTAGCGGGGGGCTATTTACAGATACGCAGTATTTT; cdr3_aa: CASRPRTSGGLFTDTQYF
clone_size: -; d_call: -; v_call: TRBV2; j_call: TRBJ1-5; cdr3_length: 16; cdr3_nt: TGTGCCAGCAGTGAAGGGCAAGGTCCTAGCAATCAGCCCCAGCATTTT; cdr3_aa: CASSEGQGPSNQPQHF
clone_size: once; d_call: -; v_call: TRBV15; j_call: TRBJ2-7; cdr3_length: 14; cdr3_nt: TGTGCCACCAGCAGGTGGGGGCCCTCCTACGAGCAGTACTTC; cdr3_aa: CATSRWGPSYEQYF
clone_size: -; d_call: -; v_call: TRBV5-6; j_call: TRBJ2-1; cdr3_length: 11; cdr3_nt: TGTGCCAGCAGCGTAAGGCAGGAGCAGTTCTTC; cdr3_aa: CASSVRQEQFF
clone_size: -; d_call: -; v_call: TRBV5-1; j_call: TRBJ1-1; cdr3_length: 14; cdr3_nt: TGCGCCAGCAGCTTGAAGGGGGAGAACACTGAAGCTTTCTTT; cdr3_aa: CASSLKGENTEAFF
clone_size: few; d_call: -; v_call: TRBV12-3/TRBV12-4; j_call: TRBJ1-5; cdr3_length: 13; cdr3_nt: TGTGCCAGCAGCCCTGGGGTCGATCAGCCCCAGCATTTT; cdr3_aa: CASSPGVDQPQHF
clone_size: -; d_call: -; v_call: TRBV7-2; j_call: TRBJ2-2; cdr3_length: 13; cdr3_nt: TGTGCCAGCCTTCCCAAGAACACCGGGGAGCTGTTTTTT; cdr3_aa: CASLPKNTGELFF
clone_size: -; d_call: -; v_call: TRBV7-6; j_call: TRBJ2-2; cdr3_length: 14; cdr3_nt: TGTGCCAGCAGACGGGACTTGAACACCGGGGAGCTGTTTTTT; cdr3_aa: CASRRDLNTGELFF
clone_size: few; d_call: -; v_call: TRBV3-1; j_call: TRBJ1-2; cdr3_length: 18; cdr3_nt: TGTGCCAGCAGCCGGGTATCCGGGACCGGGGGTGGGCACTATGGCTACACCTTC; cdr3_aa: CASSRVSGTGGGHYGYTF
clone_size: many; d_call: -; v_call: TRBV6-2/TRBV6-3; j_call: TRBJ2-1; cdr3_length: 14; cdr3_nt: TGTGCCAGCAGTTATACAACGGATCACCCTCGGCAGTTCTTC; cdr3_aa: CASSYTTDHPRQFF
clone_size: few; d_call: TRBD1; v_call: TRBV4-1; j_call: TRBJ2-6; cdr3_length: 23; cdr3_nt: TGCGCCAGCAGCCAAGATTTCCAGGGTCGAGGGGGCCTCCCCCGCTCTGGGGCCAACGTCCTGACTTTC; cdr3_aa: CASSQDFQGRGGLPRSGANVLTF
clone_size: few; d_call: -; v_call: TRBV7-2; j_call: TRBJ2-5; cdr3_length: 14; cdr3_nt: TGTGCCAGCAGCTTAGTCTGGGCGGGCGAGACCCAGTACTTC; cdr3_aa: CASSLVWAGETQYF
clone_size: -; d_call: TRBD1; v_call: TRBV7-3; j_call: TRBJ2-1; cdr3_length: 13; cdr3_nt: TGTGCCAGCAGCTATGGACAGGGGAGTGAGCAGTTCTTC; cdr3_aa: CASSYGQGSEQFF
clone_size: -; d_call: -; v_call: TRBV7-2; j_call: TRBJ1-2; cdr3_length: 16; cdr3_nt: TGTGCCAGCAGCCTCCCCTTAGCCCGAGGGGGGTATGGCTACACCTTC; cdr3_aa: CASSLPLARGGYGYTF
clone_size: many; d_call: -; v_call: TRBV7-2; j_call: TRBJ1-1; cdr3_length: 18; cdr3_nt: TGTGCCAGCAGCTTCACAGGGCGCAAATCCATCATGAACACTGAAGCTTTCTTT; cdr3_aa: CASSFTGRKSIMNTEAFF
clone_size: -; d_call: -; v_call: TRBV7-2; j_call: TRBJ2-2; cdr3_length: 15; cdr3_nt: TGTGCCAGCAGCTTAGTAGTCGGGGTCACCGGGGAGCTGTTTTTT; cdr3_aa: CASSLVVGVTGELFF
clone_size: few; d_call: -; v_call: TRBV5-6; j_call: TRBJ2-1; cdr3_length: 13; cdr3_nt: TGTGCCAGCAGCTTGCGAGGTGCCAATGAGCAGTTCTTC; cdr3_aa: CASSLRGANEQFF
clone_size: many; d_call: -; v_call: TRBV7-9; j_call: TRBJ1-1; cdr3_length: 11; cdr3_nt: TGTGCCAGCAGCTTAGTGACTGAAGCTTTCTTT; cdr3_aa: CASSLVTEAFF
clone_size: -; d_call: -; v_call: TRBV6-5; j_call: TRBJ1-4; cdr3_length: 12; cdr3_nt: TGTGCCAGCGGTATGGGGGTTGAAAAACTGTTTTTT; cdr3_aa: CASGMGVEKLFF
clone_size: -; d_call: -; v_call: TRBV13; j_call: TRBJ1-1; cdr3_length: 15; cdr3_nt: TGTGCCAGCAGCGTGGGCCCCGGGGGGAACACTGAAGCTTTCTTT; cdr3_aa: CASSVGPGGNTEAFF
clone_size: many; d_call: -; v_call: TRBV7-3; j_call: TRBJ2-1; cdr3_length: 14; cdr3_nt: TGTGCCAGCAGCTTTCGGGGCCCGGGGAATGAGCAGTTCTTC; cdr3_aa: CASSFRGPGNEQFF
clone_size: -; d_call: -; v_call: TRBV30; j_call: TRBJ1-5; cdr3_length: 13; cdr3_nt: TGTGCCTGGAGTGTCAGACCGGATCAGCCCCAGCATTTT; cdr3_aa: CAWSVRPDQPQHF
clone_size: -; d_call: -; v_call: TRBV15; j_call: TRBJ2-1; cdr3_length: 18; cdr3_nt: TGTGCCACCAGCAGAGATCTTTTTGGCGGGCCTGAGTACAATGAGCAGTTCTTC; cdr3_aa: CATSRDLFGGPEYNEQFF
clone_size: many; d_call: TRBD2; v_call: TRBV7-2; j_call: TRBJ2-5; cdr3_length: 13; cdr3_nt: TGTGCCAGCAGCTTTAGCGGGGGCGAGACCCAGTACTTC; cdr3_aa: CASSFSGGETQYF
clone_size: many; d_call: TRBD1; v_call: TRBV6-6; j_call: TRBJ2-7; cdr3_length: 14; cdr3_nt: TGTGCCAGCAGTTACCAGACAGGGGTGCACGAGCAGTACTTC; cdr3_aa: CASSYQTGVHEQYF
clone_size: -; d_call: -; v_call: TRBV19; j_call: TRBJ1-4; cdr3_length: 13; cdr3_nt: TGTGCCAGTAGATGGGGGACTCTGGAAAAACTGTTTTTT; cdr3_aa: CASRWGTLEKLFF
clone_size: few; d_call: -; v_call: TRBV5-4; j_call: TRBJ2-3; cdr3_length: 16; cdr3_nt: TGTGCCAGCAGCTCTCCGGGTAGCGGTATCACAGATACGCAGTATTTT; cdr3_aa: CASSSPGSGITDTQYF
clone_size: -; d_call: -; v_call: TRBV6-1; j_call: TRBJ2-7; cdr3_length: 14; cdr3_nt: TGTGCCAGCAGTGAAAGACAGCCCTCCTACGAGCAGTACTTC; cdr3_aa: CASSERQPSYEQYF
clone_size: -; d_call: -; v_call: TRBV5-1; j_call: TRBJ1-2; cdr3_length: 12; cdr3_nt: TGCGCCAGCAGCTTAAGCGGAGAGGGCTACACCTTC; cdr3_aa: CASSLSGEGYTF
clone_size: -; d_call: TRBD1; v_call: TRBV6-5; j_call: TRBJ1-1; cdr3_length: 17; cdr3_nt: TGTGCCAGCAGACTCTACAGGGGGCGCAGGAGAGATACTGAAGCTTTCTTT; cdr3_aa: CASRLYRGRRRDTEAFF
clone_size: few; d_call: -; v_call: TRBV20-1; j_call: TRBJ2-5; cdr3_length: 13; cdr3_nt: TGCAGTGCTCCTAGGGGGGGAGAAGAGACCCAGTACTTC; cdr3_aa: CSAPRGGEETQYF
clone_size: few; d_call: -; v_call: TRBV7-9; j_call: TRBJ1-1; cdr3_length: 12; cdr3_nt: TGTGCCAGCAGCTTCGATATCACTGAAGCTTTCTTT; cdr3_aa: CASSFDITEAFF
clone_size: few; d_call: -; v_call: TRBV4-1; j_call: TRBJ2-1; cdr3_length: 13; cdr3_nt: TGCGCCAGCGCCCCAGTGGGCAATGGGGAGCAGTTCTTC; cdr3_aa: CASAPVGNGEQFF
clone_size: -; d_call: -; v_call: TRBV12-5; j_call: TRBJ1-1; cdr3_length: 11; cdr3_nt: TGTGCTAGTGGTTTAGAGACTGAAGCTTTCTTT; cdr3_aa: CASGLETEAFF
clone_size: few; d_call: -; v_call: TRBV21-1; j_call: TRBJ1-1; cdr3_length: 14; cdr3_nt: TGTGCCAGCAGCAAGGGGGGTAAGAACACTGAAGCTTTCTTT; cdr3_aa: CASSKGGKNTEAFF
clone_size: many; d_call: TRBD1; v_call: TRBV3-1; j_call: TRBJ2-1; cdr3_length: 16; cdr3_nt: TGTGCCAGCAGCCAAGCCCCAGGGACAGGGGTTGGTGAGCAGTTCTTC; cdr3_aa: CASSQAPGTGVGEQFF
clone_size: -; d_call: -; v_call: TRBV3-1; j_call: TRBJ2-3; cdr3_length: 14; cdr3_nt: TGTGCCAGCAGCCAAGTCGGACAGTTAGATACGCAGTATTTT; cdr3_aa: CASSQVGQLDTQYF